This TCR beta chain was retrieved from a study of blood T cells in healthy people across ages. A second PCR of about 7 to 12 cycles used a sample-barcoded 5' primer and a J-beta primer mix. TCRdb fed the 5' RACE reads into MiXCR, producing one record per CDR3 protein. This table holds roughly 800,000 distinct CDR3 sequences, 55% to 75% found once. A few counts support this clonotype. The CDR3 is 13 amino acids. Germline V gene data show CDR1 as MGHDK and CDR2 as SYGVNS. The junction had 0 bases not matched to a gene; V was cut back by 1 base and J by 3 bases. The receptor's source is a young man in good health. Sequencing was performed on blood. The V call is TRBV25-1, the J call TRBJ2-7; 7 bases align to TRBD2. The CDR3 loop reads CASSEWGGYEQYF. DNA for the CDR3: TGTGCCAGCAGTGAATGGGGGGGCTACGAGCAGTACTTC.